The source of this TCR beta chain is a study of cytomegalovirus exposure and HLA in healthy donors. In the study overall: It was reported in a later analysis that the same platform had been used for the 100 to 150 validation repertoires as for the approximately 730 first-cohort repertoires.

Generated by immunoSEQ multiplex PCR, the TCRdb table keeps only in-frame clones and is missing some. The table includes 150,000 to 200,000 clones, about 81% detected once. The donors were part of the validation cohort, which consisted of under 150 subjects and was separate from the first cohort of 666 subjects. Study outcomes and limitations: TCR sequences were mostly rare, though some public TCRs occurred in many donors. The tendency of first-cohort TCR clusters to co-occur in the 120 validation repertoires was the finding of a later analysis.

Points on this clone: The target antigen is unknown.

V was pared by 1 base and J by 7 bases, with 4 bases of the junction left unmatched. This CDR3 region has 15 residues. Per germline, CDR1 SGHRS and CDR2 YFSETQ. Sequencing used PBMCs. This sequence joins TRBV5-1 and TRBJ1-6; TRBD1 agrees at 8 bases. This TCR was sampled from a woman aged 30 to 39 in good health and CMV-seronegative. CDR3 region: CASSLSRGRNSPLHF. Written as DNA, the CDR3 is TGCGCCAGCAGCTTGAGCAGGGGGCGGAATTCACCCCTCCACTTT. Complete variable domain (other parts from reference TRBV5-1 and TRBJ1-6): KAGVTQTPRYLIKTRGQQVTLSCSPISGHRSVSWYQQTPGQGLQFLFEYFSETQRNKGNFPGRFSGRQFSNSRSEMNVSTLELGDSALYLCASSLSRGRNSPLHFGNGTRLTVT.